These 23 T cell receptor beta chains originate from one sample sequenced in a study of memory CD4+ T cells and cytomegalovirus serostatus. Using immunoSEQ multiplex PCR, the repertoire was profiled, and TCRdb retains in-frame clones only, with some absent. The repertoire holds 75,000 to 95,000 clones, with around 80% as singletons. The sort gate was single viable CD3+CD4+CD8-CD45RO+ cells for memory CD4+ T cells. Sequencing input: memory CD4+ T cells from blood. The receptors stem from an adult in good health and CMV-seronegative.

The rearrangement links TRBV10-3 to TRBJ2-2; D remains unclear. Trimming shortened V by 3 bases and J by 1 base, and 12 bases separated the two germline ends. The length of the CDR3 is 16 residues. Germline loops: CDR1 ENHRY, CDR2 SYGVKD. The chain's CDR3 is CAISEGRRRNTGELFF. CDR3 coding DNA: TGTGCCATCAGTGAAGGCAGGAGACGGAACACCGGGGAGCTGTTTTTT.

This clone was counted a few times. The chain carries TRBV11-2 and TRBJ2-7; D unresolved. This CDR3 comprises 13 residues. Germline V CDR1 and CDR2: SGHAT, FQNNGV. Trimming took 6 bases from V and 6 from J, leaving 15 bases between them. CDR3 region: CASSSRSQSEQYF. The CDR3 DNA is TGTGCCAGCAGTTCACGGAGCCAGAGCGAGCAGTACTTC.

The chain couples TRBV18 to TRBJ1-2, with TRBD1 matching over 8 bases. Unmatched junction bases numbered 5, after V lost 1 base and J lost 4 bases. The germline CDR1 and CDR2 sequences are KGHSH and LQKENI. The CDR3 runs 15 residues. The CDR3 reads CASSPQETGVYGYTF. The DNA for the CDR3 is TGTGCCAGCTCACCACAGGAGACAGGGGTCTATGGCTACACCTTC. Using reference TRBV18 and TRBJ1-2 for the parts outside the CDR3, the full variable domain is NAGVMQNPRHLVRRRGQEARLRCSPMKGHSHVYWYRQLPEEGLKFMVYLQKENIIDESGMPKERFSAEFPKEGPSILRIQQVVRGDSAAYFCASSPQETGVYGYTFGSGTRLTVV.

The chain combines TRBV6-1 with TRBJ1-2; unclear D gene. The germline V and J ends were trimmed by 0 bases and 4 bases, with 12 bases remaining between them. CDR3 length equals 15 residues. The germline gives CDR1 MNHNS, CDR2 SASEGT. The CDR3 DNA reads TGTGCCAGCAGTGAAGCCTCAGGTTCGGGCTATGGCTACACCTTC. It translates to CASSEASGSGYGYTF.

This clone was found once. This chain links TRBV7-3 with TRBJ2-3, with 7 bases identical to TRBD1. The CDR3 extends over 14 amino acids. CDR1 SGHTA and CDR2 FQGTGA come from the germline V gene. Losses at the gene ends were 5 bases for V and 2 bases for J; bases not matched to a gene: 4. CDR3 protein: CASSLGTVTDTQYF. DNA of the CDR3: TGTGCCAGCAGCCTCGGGACAGTCACAGATACGCAGTATTTT.

The gene calls are TRBV7-2 and TRBJ2-5, with TRBD1 matching over 9 bases. The V gene's germline CDR1 is SGHTA and CDR2 FQGNSA. The CDR3 is made up of 13 amino acids. The V segment lost 5 bases and the J segment 5 bases; nucleotides outside the gene matches: 3. CDR3 residues: CASSRQGEETQYF. Written as DNA, the CDR3 is TGTGCCAGCAGCCGACAGGGGGAGGAGACCCAGTACTTC.

The genes are TRBV7-6 and TRBJ1-4; D unclear. CDR1 is SGHVS and CDR2 is FNYEAQ in the germline V gene. V lost 0 bases to trimming and J lost 7 bases, with 15 bases between them. The CDR3 length is 16 residues. CDR3 nucleotides: TGTGCCAGCAGCTTAGCATCCCCAGGCCGAAGTGAAAAACTGTTTTTT. Protein: CASSLASPGRSEKLFF. Full variable domain (remainder filled in from reference TRBV7-6 and TRBJ1-4): GAGVSQSPRYKVTKRGQDVALRCDPISGHVSLYWYRQALGQGPEFLTYFNYEAQQDKSGLPNDRFSAERPEGSISTLTIQRTEQRDSAMYRCASSLASPGRSEKLFFGSGTQLSVL.

The V and J genes are TRBV15 and TRBJ2-5, with a weak D call TRBD1 (5 bases). CDR3 size: 15 residues. V gave up 0 bases and J gave up 5 bases, with 13 bases separating them. Germline-derived CDR1 and CDR2 are LNHNV and YYDKDF (reference sequence). CDR3 nucleotide sequence: TGTGCCACCAGCAGAGATAGGGGTAGCCTGGAGACCCAGTACTTC. Its translation is CATSRDRGSLETQYF.

In its sample, this clone was seen once. The chain combines TRBV5-6 with TRBJ2-7; possible D gene TRBD2, 6 bases. This CDR3 comprises 15 residues. Germline CDR1 SGHDT, CDR2 YYEEEE. Trimming took 1 base from V and 5 from J, leaving 16 bases between them. The CDR3 DNA reads TGTGCCAGCAGCTTGTTAAGCCGGGGAGGCCACGAGCAGTACTTC. Translating gives CASSLLSRGGHEQYF.

The chain carries TRBV28 and TRBJ2-5; no firm D call. The V and J ends lost 2 bases and 2 bases respectively, with 3 bases between them. CDR1 and CDR2 from the germline V gene are MDHEN and SYDVKM. The CDR3 loop spans 12 amino acids. The CDR3 loop reads CASSLSQETQYF. In nucleotides, the CDR3 is TGTGCCAGCAGTTTAAGTCAAGAGACCCAGTACTTC.

J is TRBJ2-7 and V is TRBV7-2; D is undetermined. The CDR3 is made up of 14 amino acids. Germline lookup yields CDR1 SGHTA and CDR2 FQGNSA. V was cut by 0 bases and J by 0 bases, with 6 bases left in between. This CDR3 is CASSLAPASYEQYF. CDR3 coding DNA: TGTGCCAGCAGCTTAGCGCCCGCCTCCTACGAGCAGTACTTC.

There are a few counts of this clone. CDR3 loop: CASRVQATNEKLFF. CDR3 sequence (DNA): TGTGCCAGCAGGGTACAGGCAACTAATGAAAAACTGTTTTTT. This chain connects TRBV2 to TRBJ1-4; maybe TRBD1 (5 bases). From germline, CDR1 is SNHLY and CDR2 FYNNEI. This CDR3 spans 14 amino acids. V lost 6 bases and J 0 bases, leaving 8 bases between the germline ends.

This clone appeared a few times. V gene TRBV29-1 combines with J gene TRBJ1-1; D gene ambiguous. This CDR3 comprises 13 residues. Trimming stripped 5 bases from V and 1 base from J, with 11 bases between. Per the germline V gene, CDR1 is SQVTM and CDR2 is ANQGSEA. In nucleotides, the CDR3 is TGCAGCGTTATAGAGGATCCGAACACTGAAGCTTTCTTT. This encodes CSVIEDPNTEAFF.

The J gene is TRBJ1-4, the V gene TRBV2; D is uncertain. Germline-derived CDR1 and CDR2 are SNHLY and FYNNEI. V was shortened by 3 bases and J by 2 bases, with 7 bases between the two germline ends. There are 14 residues in the CDR3. The CDR3 DNA is TGTGCCAGCAGTGAGAGGGAGACTAATGAAAAACTGTTTTTT. It translates to CASSERETNEKLFF.

The genes are TRBV7-2 and TRBJ1-3; possible D gene TRBD1, 5 bases. Trimming pared 1 base from V and 0 bases from J, leaving 7 bases between. The CDR3 loop spans 15 amino acids. Germline CDR1 and CDR2: SGHTA and FQGNSA. The CDR3 nucleotides read TGTGCCAGCAGCTTAGGGACAAACTCTGGAAACACCATATATTTT. It translates to CASSLGTNSGNTIYF.

The chain joins TRBV6-5 to TRBJ1-3; D gene uncertain. This CDR3 contains 15 residues. The V gene lost 6 bases and the J gene lost 4 bases, with 16 bases spanning the gap. In germline, CDR1 is MNHEY, CDR2 SVGAGI. The CDR3 sequence: CASRPRGISGNTIYF. The CDR3 coding sequence is TGTGCCAGCAGGCCCCGGGGAATCTCCGGAAACACCATATATTTT.

V gene TRBV7-2 combines with J gene TRBJ1-6, with TRBD1 identical over 10 bases. Germline CDR1 and CDR2: SGHTA and FQGNSA. Trimming removed 5 bases from V and 5 bases from J; junction bases left unmatched: 9. This CDR3 is built from 17 residues. The CDR3 DNA follows: TGTGCCAGCAGCCCCCCGGGGACAGGGGTCAATAATTCACCCCTCCACTTT. It specifies CASSPPGTGVNNSPLHF.

The chain links TRBV5-1 to TRBJ2-1; 8 bases agree with TRBD1. Germline V CDR1 and CDR2: SGHRS, YFSETQ. The length of the CDR3 is 14 residues. V lost 0 bases to trimming and J lost 4 bases; unmatched junction nucleotides: 0. CDR3 residues: CASSLGQGYNEQFF. The CDR3 DNA is TGCGCCAGCAGCTTGGGACAGGGGTACAATGAGCAGTTCTTC.

This clone is categorized as medium-sized. J is TRBJ1-6 and V is TRBV25-1, with 10 bases that match TRBD1. Unmatched junction bases numbered 8, after V lost 2 bases and J lost 10 bases. This CDR3 region has 16 residues. The germline gives CDR1 MGHDK, CDR2 SYGVNS. CDR3 bases: TGTGCCAGCAGTGAAATCTCCGGGACAGGGGCCTCACCCCTCCACTTT. This translates into CASSEISGTGASPLHF.

The chain combines TRBV13 with TRBJ2-3; TRBD2 aligns across 15 bases. Trimming cost V 5 bases and J 5 bases; bases outside gene matches: 2. CDR3 length: 15 amino acids. CDR1 is PRHDT, CDR2 FYEKMQ, per germline (reference sequence). The CDR3 sequence: CASSGTSGGLDTQYF. CDR3 nucleotide sequence: TGTGCCAGCAGCGGGACTAGCGGGGGGCTAGATACGCAGTATTTT. Full variable domain (outside the CDR3, taken from reference TRBV13 and TRBJ2-3): AAGVIQSPRHLIKEKRETATLKCYPIPRHDTVYWYQQGPGQDPQFLISFYEKMQSDKGSIPDRFSAQQFSDYHSELNMSSLELGDSALYFCASSGTSGGLDTQYFGPGTRLTVL.

The chain has TRBV12-5 and TRBJ1-1, with 9 bases fitting TRBD1. This CDR3 region has 15 residues. Germline V gene lookup returns CDR1 LGHNT and CDR2 FRNRAP. With 1 base clipped from V and 5 bases from J, the junction kept 5 bases outside the gene matches. CDR3 nucleotides: TGTGCTAGTGGTTTGGACCCGGGACAGGGAACTGAAGCTTTCTTT. It specifies CASGLDPGQGTEAFF.

As DNA, the CDR3 is TGTGCCAGCAGCCTTTTTCTGACCCTCCACTTT. It specifies CASSLFLTLHF. This sequence joins TRBV7-3 and TRBJ1-6; D gene uncertain. The CDR3 has 11 amino acids. V was pared by 5 bases and J by 14 bases, with 10 bases between. Germline V lookup: CDR1 SGHTA, CDR2 FQGTGA.

This chain connects TRBV2 to TRBJ2-1; D is perhaps TRBD1 (6 bases). Germline V CDR1 and CDR2: SNHLY, FYNNEI. CDR3 size: 15 residues. The V end lost 6 bases, the J end lost 8 bases, and 20 bases lay between the germline ends. The CDR3 protein is CASSAQGSPSDEQFF. The CDR3 coding sequence is TGTGCCAGCAGCGCTCAGGGGTCCCCGTCGGATGAGCAGTTCTTC.